The following is a T cell receptor beta chain sequence with its context. Its recognized antigen is unknown. Base qualities are missing; no much larger clone stands one base away. From the cysteine through the phenylalanine, the CDR3 covers 15 amino acids. Of all the DNA, just the CDR3 is kept, 45 bases in frame from base 1. Cut back by 0 bases and 2 bases, the V and J ends lie 11 bases apart. The germline V gene sets CDR1 to SGHRS and CDR2 to YFSETQ. These data originate in a study of cytomegalovirus exposure and HLA in healthy donors (dated 2017 in TCRdb). In terms of the full investigation: An earlier analysis of roughly 570 of the donors reported under 300 Gb of sequence data and approximately 120 million unique TCR beta sequences obtained from around 170 million T cells. The T cell repertoires of 670 or so subjects were profiled by immunosequencing and related to cytomegalovirus serostatus. All discovery cohort repertoires had been generated on a single sequencing platform. Among the roughly 410 genotyped donors, around 81% belonged to the genetic ancestry cluster associated with self-reported Caucasian donors. To study patterns of TCR occurrence, a later analysis re-analyzed previously published TCR beta repertoires from 500 to 850 donors and added high-resolution HLA genotyping. A later genetic analysis took genome-wide SNP genotypes for about three fifths of the 666 donors and used that subset as a discovery cohort. In the later analysis, no new phenotypic data were used to find candidate immune exposures; instead, reliance was placed on TCR beta sequences and their occurrence across donors. An early release that covered around 590 HLA-typed donors contained 250 to 350 gigabases of sequencing data and tens of millions of unique TCR sequences. An earlier analysis of 587 of the donors applied high-throughput TCR beta sequencing to assess whether each TCR beta V gene segment acted as functional or pseudogenic. Donor age, sex, ethnicity and CMV serostatus were compiled together with the repertoire data. The study combined high-throughput TCR immunosequencing, statistical association of individual TCRs with disease status, and machine learning to predict cytomegalovirus infection status. Among around 400 genotyped donors of the cohort, an average of around 240,000 unique TCR beta nucleotide sequences were sequenced per donor, roughly 18% of them non-productive. Along with the approximately 670-subject first cohort, a separate validation cohort of over a hundred different subjects was used. The study aimed to test whether signatures of past pathogen exposure could be identified by cataloging public T cell receptors. The number of typed donors differed by locus: 629-630 for A, B, C, DRB1 and DQB1; 522 for DQA1; approximately 600 for DPA1; and roughly 490 for DPB1. HLA typing included class I and class II loci at four-digit resolution. Four or five DR-DQ haplotypes were handled as single units for association and clustering because linkage in the cohort was strong. Paper-wide results and their limitations: The only immune exposure information available for the cohort was CMV serostatus. In an earlier analysis of a few hundred of the donors, most TCR beta V segments were observed in productive rearrangements about 87% or about 30% of the time, broadly matching IMGT annotations. The 87-base-pair reads could not distinguish some IMGT-functional V segments, including TRBV6-2 and TRBV6-3, so those segments were excluded. A later analysis found that TCR association rates varied across HLA loci, with DRB1 alleles showing the most associated TCRs and HLA-C alleles the fewest. When HLA alleles, especially DR and DQ, strongly co-occurred, attributing TCR associations to individual alleles was difficult. Because some donors lacked HLA typing at each locus, the association tests relied only on the typed subset. The authors suggested that the approach could potentially be generalized to other disease states and immunological phenotypes. Compared with equally common non-associated chains, HLA-associated TCR beta chains in a later analysis were more clonally expanded and had lower generation probabilities. A further reported finding was that TCR beta sequences accurately predicted the HLA-A and HLA-B alleles for most subjects in the first cohort. The classifier was reported to diagnose cytomegalovirus status with high specificity and sensitivity in both the original and validation cohorts. A later analysis associated about 16,000 TCR beta sequences with specific HLA alleles at a false discovery rate of 0.05. According to a later genetic analysis, donors in an Asian-associated ancestry cluster had fewer N-insertions in productive TCRs than the approximately 700-donor mean. Because counts were too low, about 17 rarely observed V segments, including chromosome 9 orphons, were excluded from the earlier analysis of 587 of the donors. A later analysis found that most CMV-associated TCR beta chains appeared HLA-restricted, with HLA associations seemingly driven largely by CMV exposure. A later analysis reported that several top co-occurrence clusters appeared linked to parvovirus B19, influenza, CMV and Epstein-Barr virus. The presence/absence analyses assumed that sequencing depth was roughly uniform across donors, and that assumption may not be true. A cluster of highly shared sequence variants was judged likely to represent a technical artifact of the sequencing pipeline. The study listed 150 to 200 TCR beta chains as associated with cytomegalovirus. The cohort was sequenced for TCR beta chains only, and without alpha or paired-chain data the features that could be detected were limited. Most TCR sequences were seen in very few donors, while some public TCRs were found in many individuals. Linkage disequilibrium might explain the correlated functional status among segregating V segments, but an unknown experimental factor could not be ruled out. A later genetic analysis associated a missense DCLRE1C variant with V-gene and J-gene trimming of TCR beta chains, and an independent cohort replicated the association. A few of the identified cytomegalovirus-associated TCR beta chains were confirmed in vitro to be specific for cytomegalovirus antigens.

In total, 600 or so healthy bone marrow donors made up the cohort. At the time of sampling, every cohort member was nominally healthy, though immune exposures that went unrecorded were likely present. CMV serostatus was recorded as positive for 289 and negative for 352 of the 666 cohort members, whereas no CMV serostatus was recorded for the donor in question. A peripheral blood sample was provided by each donor, and peripheral blood mononuclear cells were used for TCR beta sequencing. Genomic DNA was extracted from the blood cell samples with the Qiagen DNeasy Blood Extraction Kit. The method was the immunoSEQ multiplex PCR assay. For the multiplex PCR, a mixture combining 60 forward primers for TCR Vbeta segments and 13 reverse primers for TCR Jbeta segments was used. Amplification of the CDR3 region of rearranged TCR beta genes was performed with a multiplex PCR assay on genomic DNA. The Illumina HiSeq System was used to sequence the amplified TCR beta libraries as 87-base-pair reads. As for the authors' bioinformatics: Across the 600 to 700 repertoires, a later analysis counted around 80 million unique TCR beta chains, some 11 million of which were shared by at least two donors. To remove PCR and sequencing errors, raw reads were error-corrected and collapsed into unique sequences using a nearest-neighbor algorithm that merged closely related sequences. Alignment of CDR3 sequences to IMGT reference sequences was used to assign V, D and J gene segments. For a sequence to be retained, a match of at least six nucleotides to both a V gene segment and a J gene segment was required. Rearrangements were classified as productive when the CDR3 lacked stop codons and remained in frame with V and J, and all other rearrangements were classified as non-productive. CDR3 was defined by IMGT convention, running from the second conserved V-encoded cysteine to the conserved J-encoded phenylalanine. The earlier analysis of roughly 590 of the donors excluded any sequence lacking an unambiguous match to a single V gene segment. In an earlier analysis of roughly 500 of the donors, V segments were called functional above 56.7% productive rearrangements and were called segregating when the between-donor standard deviation exceeded 5%. To diagnose cytomegalovirus status from the catalog of TCR beta chain sequences, a statistical classification framework was built. In a later analysis, V and J genes were assigned by comparing TCR nucleotide sequences against IMGT/GENE-DB human TR gene sequences. The TCRdist pipeline was used in a later analysis to assign CDR3 sequences and most-parsimonious VDJ recombination scenarios. In a later analysis, each TCR beta chain was defined by its CDR3 amino acid sequence together with its V-gene family, and reads without a unique V-gene family were excluded. A later analysis removed 592 highly shared, low-generation-probability nucleotide sequences to deal with suspected cross-contamination and a sequencing artifact. For each public chain, a later analysis derived a clonal expansion index from normalized ranks of inferred template counts within each repertoire. Generation probabilities in a later analysis came from a VDJ recombination model fitted to out-of-frame rearrangements, and those results were checked against IGoR. A later analysis scored TCR-TCR, TCR-HLA and TCR-CMV co-occurrence with hypergeometric tests, applying a repertoire-size bias correction to TCR pairs. To estimate false discovery rates, a later analysis permuted the HLA or CMV assignments 20 times. In a later analysis, co-occurring TCRs were grouped with DBSCAN, and TCRdist sequence similarity was added when clustering was performed within HLA-allele-positive subsets. Repertoires with fewer than 30,000 or more than 120,000 public chains were left out of co-occurrence clustering, as were about 5 repertoires with anomalous nucleotide sharing. TCRdb holds this immuneACCESS table with in-frame rearrangements only. Some clones are missing; in checked studies, unresolved V genes explain under half, and the rest has no known cause. V, J and clone size reflect that table, while D and trimming were determined from the DNA. The sample has some 98,000 clones on record, about four fifths of them singletons. Under 13% of the sample lies in the top ten.

The sequence joins TRBV5-1 to TRBJ2-5, with no confident D gene call. The source material was PBMCs. This receptor was obtained from a human donor in good health. The DNA sequence follows: TGCGCCAGCAGCTTGGCCTCAGTTTCACAAGAGACCCAGTACTTC. Protein translation: CASSLASVSQETQYF.